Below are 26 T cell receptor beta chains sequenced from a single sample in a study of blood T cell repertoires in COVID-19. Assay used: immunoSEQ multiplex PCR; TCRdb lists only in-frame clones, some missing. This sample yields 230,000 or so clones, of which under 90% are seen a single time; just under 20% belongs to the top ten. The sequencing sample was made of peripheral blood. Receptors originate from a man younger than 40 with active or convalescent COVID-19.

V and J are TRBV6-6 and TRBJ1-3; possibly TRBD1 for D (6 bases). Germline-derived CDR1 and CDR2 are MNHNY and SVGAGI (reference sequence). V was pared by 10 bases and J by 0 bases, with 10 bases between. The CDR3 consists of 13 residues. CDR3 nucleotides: TGTGCCACGGGGGGCAGCTCTGGAAACACCATATATTTT. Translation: CATGGSSGNTIYF.

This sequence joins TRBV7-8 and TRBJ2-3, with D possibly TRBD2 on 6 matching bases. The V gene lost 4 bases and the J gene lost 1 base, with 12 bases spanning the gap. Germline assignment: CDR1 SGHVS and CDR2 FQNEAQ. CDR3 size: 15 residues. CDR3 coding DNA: TGTGCCAGCAGCTACTTAGCGGCCCGCACAGATACGCAGTATTTT. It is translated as CASSYLAARTDTQYF.

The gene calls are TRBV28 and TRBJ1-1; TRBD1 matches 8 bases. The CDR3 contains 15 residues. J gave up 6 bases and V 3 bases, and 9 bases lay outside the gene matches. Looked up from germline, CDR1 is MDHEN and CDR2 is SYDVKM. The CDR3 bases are TGTGCCAGCAGTTTCTGGGGACAGGCGATCCCTGAAGCTTTCTTT. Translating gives CASSFWGQAIPEAFF.

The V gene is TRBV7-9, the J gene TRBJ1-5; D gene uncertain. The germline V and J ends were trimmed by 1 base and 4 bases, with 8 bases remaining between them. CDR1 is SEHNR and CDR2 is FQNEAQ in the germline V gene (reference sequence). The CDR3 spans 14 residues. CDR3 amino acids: CASSLESRNQPQHF. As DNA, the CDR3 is TGTGCCAGCAGCTTAGAGTCGAGAAATCAGCCCCAGCATTTT.

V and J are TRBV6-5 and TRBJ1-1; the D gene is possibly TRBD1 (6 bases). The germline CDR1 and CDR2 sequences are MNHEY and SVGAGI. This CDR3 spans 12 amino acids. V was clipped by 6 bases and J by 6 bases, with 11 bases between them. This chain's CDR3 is CASRKDSPEAFF. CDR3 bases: TGTGCCAGCAGGAAGGACAGTCCTGAAGCTTTCTTT.

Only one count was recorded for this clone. CDR3 protein: CASSYPSGSGETQYF. The CDR3 region has the DNA TGTGCCAGCAGCTACCCTAGCGGGAGTGGGGAGACCCAGTACTTC. V usage is TRBV9 and J usage is TRBJ2-5; 10 bases are a match to TRBD2. The CDR3 spans 15 residues. The germline gives CDR1 SGDLS, CDR2 YYNGEE. V lost 4 bases to trimming and J lost 5 bases; unmatched junction nucleotides: 8.

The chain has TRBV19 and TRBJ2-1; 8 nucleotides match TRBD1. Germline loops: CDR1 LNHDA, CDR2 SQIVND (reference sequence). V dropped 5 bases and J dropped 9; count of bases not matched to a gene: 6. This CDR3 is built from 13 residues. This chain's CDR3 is CASSGRQGREQFF. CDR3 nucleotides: TGTGCCAGTAGTGGTAGACAGGGGCGTGAGCAGTTCTTC.

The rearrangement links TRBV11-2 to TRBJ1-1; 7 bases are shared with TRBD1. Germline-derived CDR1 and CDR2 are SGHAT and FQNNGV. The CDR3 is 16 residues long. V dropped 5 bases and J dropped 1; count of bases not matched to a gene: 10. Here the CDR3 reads CASSLRDSRTNTEAFF. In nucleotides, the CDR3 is TGTGCCAGCAGCCTAAGGGACAGTCGAACGAACACTGAAGCTTTCTTT.

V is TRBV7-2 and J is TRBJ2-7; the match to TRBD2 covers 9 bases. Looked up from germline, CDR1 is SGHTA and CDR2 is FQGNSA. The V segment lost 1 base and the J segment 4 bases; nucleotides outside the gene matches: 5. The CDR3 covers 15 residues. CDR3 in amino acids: CASSLVGGGVYEQYF. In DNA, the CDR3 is TGTGCCAGCAGCTTAGTTGGCGGGGGGGTATACGAGCAGTACTTC.

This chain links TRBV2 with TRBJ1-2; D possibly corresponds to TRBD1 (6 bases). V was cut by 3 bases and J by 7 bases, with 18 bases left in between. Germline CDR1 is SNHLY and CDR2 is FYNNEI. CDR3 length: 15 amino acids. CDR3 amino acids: CASSDKSGGLSGYTF. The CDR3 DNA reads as TGTGCCAGCAGTGATAAGTCTGGGGGCCTAAGTGGCTACACCTTC.

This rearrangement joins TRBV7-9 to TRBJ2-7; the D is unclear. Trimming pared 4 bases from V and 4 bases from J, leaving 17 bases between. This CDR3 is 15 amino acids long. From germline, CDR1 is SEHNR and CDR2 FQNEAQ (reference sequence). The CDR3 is CASSSRDSGWYEQYF. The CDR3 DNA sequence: TGTGCCAGCAGCTCACGAGATTCGGGTTGGTACGAGCAGTACTTC.

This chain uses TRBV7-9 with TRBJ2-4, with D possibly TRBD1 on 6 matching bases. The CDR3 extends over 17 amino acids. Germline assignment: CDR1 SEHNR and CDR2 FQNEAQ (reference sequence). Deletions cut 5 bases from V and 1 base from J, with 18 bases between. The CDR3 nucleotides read TGTGCCAGCAGCCCTTCAGGGGTAAGGGAGGCCAAAAACATTCAGTACTTC. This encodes CASSPSGVREAKNIQYF.

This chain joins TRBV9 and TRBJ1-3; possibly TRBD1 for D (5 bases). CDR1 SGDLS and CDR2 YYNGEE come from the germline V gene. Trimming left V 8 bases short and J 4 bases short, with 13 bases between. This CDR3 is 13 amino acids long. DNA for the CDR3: TGTGCCAGTGAAACAGGAACAGGAAACACCATATATTTT. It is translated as CASETGTGNTIYF.

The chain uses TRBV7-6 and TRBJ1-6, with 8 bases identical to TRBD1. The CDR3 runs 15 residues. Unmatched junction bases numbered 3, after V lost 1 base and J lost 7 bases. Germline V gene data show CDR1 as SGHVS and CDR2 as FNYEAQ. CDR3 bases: TGTGCCAGCAGCTTAGAGGGGGACAGGAATTCACCCCTCCACTTT. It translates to CASSLEGDRNSPLHF.

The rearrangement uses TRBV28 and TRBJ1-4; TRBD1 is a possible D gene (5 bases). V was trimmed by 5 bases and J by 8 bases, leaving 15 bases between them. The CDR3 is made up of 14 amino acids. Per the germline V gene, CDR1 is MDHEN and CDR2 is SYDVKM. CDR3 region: CASSPLGAWEKLFF. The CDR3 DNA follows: TGTGCCAGCAGTCCCCTAGGGGCTTGGGAAAAACTGTTTTTT. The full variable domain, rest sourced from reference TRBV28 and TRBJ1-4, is DVKVTQSSRYLVKRTGEKVFLECVQDMDHENMFWYRQDPGLGLRLIYFSYDVKMKEKGDIPEGYSVSREKKERFSLILESASTNQTSMYLCASSPLGAWEKLFFGSGTQLSVL.

The CDR3 nucleotides are TGTGCCAGCAGCCAAGATGGGACAGGGGGCGAGGATACGCAGTATTTT. The encoded protein is CASSQDGTGGEDTQYF. The rearrangement joins TRBV4-2 to TRBJ2-3, with 12 bases aligning to TRBD1. The CDR3 extends over 16 amino acids. Losses at the gene ends were 0 bases for V and 6 bases for J; bases not matched to a gene: 4. Germline V gene lookup returns CDR1 LGHNA and CDR2 YNFKEQ.

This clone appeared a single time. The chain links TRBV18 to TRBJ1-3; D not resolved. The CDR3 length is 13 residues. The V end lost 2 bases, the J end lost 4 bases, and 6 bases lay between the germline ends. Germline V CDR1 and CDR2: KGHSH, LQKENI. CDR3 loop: CASSPSHGNTIYF. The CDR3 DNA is TGTGCCAGCTCACCATCACACGGAAACACCATATATTTT.

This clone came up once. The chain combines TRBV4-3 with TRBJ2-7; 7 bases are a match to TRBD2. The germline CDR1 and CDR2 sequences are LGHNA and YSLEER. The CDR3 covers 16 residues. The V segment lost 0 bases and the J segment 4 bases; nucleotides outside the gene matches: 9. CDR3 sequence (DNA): TGCGCCAGCAGCCAAGATATGGTGGGAGGGCCGTACGAGCAGTACTTC. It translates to CASSQDMVGGPYEQYF.

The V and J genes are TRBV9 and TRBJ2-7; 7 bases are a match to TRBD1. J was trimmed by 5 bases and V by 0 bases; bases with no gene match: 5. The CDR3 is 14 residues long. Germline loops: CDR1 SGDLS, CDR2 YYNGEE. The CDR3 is CASSVGQGDHEQYF. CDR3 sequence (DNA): TGTGCCAGCAGCGTAGGACAGGGTGACCACGAGCAGTACTTC.

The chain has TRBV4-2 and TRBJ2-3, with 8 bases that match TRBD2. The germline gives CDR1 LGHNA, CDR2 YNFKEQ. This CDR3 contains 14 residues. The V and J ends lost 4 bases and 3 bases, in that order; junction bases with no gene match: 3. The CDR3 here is CASSLASGTDTQYF. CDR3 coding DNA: TGTGCCAGCAGCCTGGCTAGCGGGACAGATACGCAGTATTTT.

CDR3: CATRSGQGAGPYQQFF. The CDR3 nucleotides are TGTGCCACCAGGTCTGGACAGGGGGCGGGACCATATCAGCAGTTCTTC. The gene calls are TRBV24-1 and TRBJ2-1; 11 bases align to TRBD1. The germline V gene encodes CDR1 KGHDR and CDR2 SFDVKD. V shed 7 bases, J shed 11 bases, and the junction held 15 bases outside the gene matches. The CDR3 sequence is 16 residues long.

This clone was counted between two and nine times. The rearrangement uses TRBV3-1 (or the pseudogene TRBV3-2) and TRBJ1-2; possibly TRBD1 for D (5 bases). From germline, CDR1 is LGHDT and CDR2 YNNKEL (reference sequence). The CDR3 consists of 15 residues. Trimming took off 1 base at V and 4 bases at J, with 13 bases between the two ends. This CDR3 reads CASSQGPGTTYGYTF. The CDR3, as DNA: TGTGCCAGCAGCCAAGGTCCAGGGACTACCTATGGCTACACCTTC.

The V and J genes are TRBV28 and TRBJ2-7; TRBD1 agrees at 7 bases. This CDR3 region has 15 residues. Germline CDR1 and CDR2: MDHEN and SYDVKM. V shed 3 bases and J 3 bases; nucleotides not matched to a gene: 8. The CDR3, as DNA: TGTGCCAGCAGTTTCGGGGACAGTATTCTCTACGAGCAGTACTTC. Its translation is CASSFGDSILYEQYF.

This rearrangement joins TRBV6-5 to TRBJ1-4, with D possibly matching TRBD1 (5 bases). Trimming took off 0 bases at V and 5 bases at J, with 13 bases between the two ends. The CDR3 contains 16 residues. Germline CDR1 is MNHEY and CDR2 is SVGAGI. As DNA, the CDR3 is TGTGCCAGCAGTTACTCTGGGGGGGGTTTGAATGAAAAACTGTTTTTT. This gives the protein CASSYSGGGLNEKLFF.

CDR3 nucleotides: TGTGCCACTTCCGGACAGGGAACCGAATCAAACAATGAGCAGTTCTTC. Its protein is CATSGQGTESNNEQFF. The chain uses TRBV24-1 and TRBJ2-1; TRBD1 aligns across 8 bases. This CDR3 has 16 amino acids. Trimming at V came to 10 bases and at J to 5 bases, leaving 15 bases not matched to a gene. Germline assignment: CDR1 KGHDR and CDR2 SFDVKD.

The CDR3 DNA sequence: TGTGCCAGCAGCCCAACCTATCGGGCGGGGCAAGAGACCCAGTACTTC. Translating gives CASSPTYRAGQETQYF. This sequence joins TRBV3-1 (or the pseudogene TRBV3-2) and TRBJ2-5; D is possibly TRBD2 (6 bases). V was shortened by 4 bases and J by 2 bases, with 17 bases between the two germline ends. This CDR3 has 16 residues. Germline V gene lookup returns CDR1 LGHDT and CDR2 YNNKEL (reference sequence).